One and the same sample provided the 8 T cell receptor beta chains below, sequenced in a study of blood T cell repertoires in COVID-19. Sequenced by immunoSEQ multiplex PCR; TCRdb stores in-frame clones only, minus some. The table lists under 450,000 clones, about 89% of them singletons. Sequencing used peripheral blood. These receptors all come from a woman in her thirties or forties with COVID-19, enrolled during active disease.

The gene calls are TRBV7-9 and TRBJ1-3, with TRBD1 matching 7 bases. Germline V gene sequence: CDR1 SEHNR, CDR2 FQNEAQ (reference sequence). The J segment lost 7 bases and the V segment lost 5 bases, leaving 14 bases of the junction unmatched. CDR3 length: 16 amino acids. CDR3 residues: CASSLRQGILSNTIYF. The CDR3 DNA reads TGTGCCAGCAGCCTTAGACAGGGTATCCTCTCCAACACCATATATTTT.

The chain combines TRBV7-8 with TRBJ1-1; 9 nucleotides align to TRBD1. Germline CDR1 and CDR2: SGHVS and FQNEAQ. CDR3 length equals 17 residues. The trim removed 10 bases at V and 0 bases at J, leaving 15 bases unmatched. CDR3 loop: CATYLWPGTGLNTEAFF. Written as DNA, the CDR3 is TGTGCCACCTACCTCTGGCCCGGGACAGGGTTGAACACTGAAGCTTTCTTT.

The sample holds one count of this clone. J is TRBJ1-5 and V is TRBV27; D perhaps matches TRBD1 (6 bases). CDR1 MNHEY and CDR2 SMNVEV come from the germline V gene (reference sequence). The ends were cut back, 4 bases at V and 4 bases at J, with 11 bases in the middle. The CDR3 is 14 residues long. CDR3 in amino acids: CASSYRVRNQPQHF. The CDR3 region has the DNA TGTGCCAGCAGTTACAGGGTAAGGAATCAGCCCCAGCATTTT.

The chain carries TRBV25-1 and TRBJ2-7; perhaps TRBD1 as D (6 bases). The CDR3 has 11 amino acids. Trimming stripped 6 bases from V and 5 bases from J, with 8 bases between. CDR1 and CDR2 (germline): MGHDK, SYGVNS. Written as DNA, the CDR3 is TGTGCCAGCAGCCAGGGGAACGAGCAGTACTTC. Its translation is CASSQGNEQYF.

A note on this clone: A read error may account for a junction end that differs from germline. The J gene is TRBJ1-3, the V gene TRBV10-2; D call uncertain. CDR3 size: 17 residues. The germline V gene encodes CDR1 WSHSY and CDR2 SAAADI. The CDR3 DNA is TGCGCCAGCAGTGATAATGCGCCAGGAGGTTTAGGAATCACCATATATTTT. Translated: CASSDNAPGGLGITIYF.

The J gene is TRBJ1-1, the V gene TRBV19; D perhaps matches TRBD1 (6 bases). Trimming left V 6 bases short and J 3 bases short, with 14 bases between. The CDR3 contains 14 residues. In germline, CDR1 is LNHDA, CDR2 SQIVND (reference sequence). This chain's CDR3 is CASRTPQGDTEAFF. CDR3 in DNA: TGTGCCAGTAGGACCCCACAGGGAGACACTGAAGCTTTCTTT.

The V call is TRBV28, the J call TRBJ2-7, with D possibly TRBD1 on 6 matching bases. V was trimmed by 5 bases and J by 4 bases, leaving 15 bases between them. This CDR3 has 14 amino acids. Germline values: CDR1 MDHEN, CDR2 SYDVKM. The CDR3 loop is CASSPPGTNYEQYF. CDR3 bases: TGTGCCAGCAGTCCCCCCGGGACAAATTACGAGCAGTACTTC. Looking up the rest from reference TRBV28 and TRBJ2-7 gives the full variable domain: DVKVTQSSRYLVKRTGEKVFLECVQDMDHENMFWYRQDPGLGLRLIYFSYDVKMKEKGDIPEGYSVSREKKERFSLILESASTNQTSMYLCASSPPGTNYEQYFGPGTRLTVT.

The V and J genes are TRBV7-2 and TRBJ2-1; possibly TRBD1 for D (7 bases). There are 16 residues in the CDR3. Germline V CDR1 and CDR2: SGHTA, FQGNSA. The ends were cut back, 1 base at V and 2 bases at J, with 12 bases in the middle. CDR3 loop: CASSLGTGGAYNEQFF. CDR3 DNA sequence: TGTGCCAGCAGCTTAGGGACAGGAGGGGCCTACAATGAGCAGTTCTTC.